This entry lists 20 T cell receptor delta chains sequenced from one sample in a study of gamma-delta chains in newborns, infants, children. TCRdb called clones from the reads again using CATT. The sample contains around 11,000 delta-chain clones, 8.5% to 9% of which appear only once. Sequenced: blood. These TCRs come from a child who was a newborn, infant or young child, either healthy, febrile or measles-vaccinated (not recorded which).

A few counts support this clone. This sequence joins TRDV1 and TRDJ1; D gene unclear. V lost 4 bases and J lost 1, with 22 bases in between. The germline V gene has CDR1 TSWWSYY and CDR2 QGS. There are 18 residues in the CDR3. The CDR3 nucleotides read TGTGCTCTTGGGGGAAGTTCACGGGGCCGGTATACCACCGATAAACTCATCTTT. It yields the protein CALGGSSRGRYTTDKLIF.

As for this clone: This sample also contains other DNA sequences that code for the same CDR3. This rearrangement joins TRDV2 to TRDJ1, with 12 bases lining up with TRDD3. V dropped 0 bases and J dropped 1; count of bases not matched to a gene: 17. The CDR3 has 21 amino acids. Germline CDR1 and CDR2: GEAIGNYY and EKD. The CDR3, as DNA: TGTGCCTGTGACACCCTCGGGACTGGGGGATACATCCTCGAAGGCACCGATAAACTCATCTTT. As protein: CACDTLGTGGYILEGTDKLIF.

About this clone: Other DNA sequences of this sample code for an identical CDR3. The chain employs TRDV2 and TRDJ3, with 11 bases lining up with TRDD3. CDR1 and CDR2 (germline): GEAIGNYY, EKD. The CDR3 extends over 17 amino acids. The V and J ends lost 2 bases and 3 bases, in that order; junction bases with no gene match: 2. The chain's CDR3 is CACDITGGYWDTRQMFF. For the CDR3, the DNA is TGTGCCTGTGACATCACTGGGGGATACTGGGACACCCGACAGATGTTTTTC.

Only a few counts were recorded for this clone. V is TRDV1 and J is TRDJ2; D is perhaps TRDD3 (7 bases). The CDR3 runs 21 residues. The germline V gene has CDR1 TSWWSYY and CDR2 QGS. The V and J ends lost 4 bases and 3 bases respectively, with 30 bases between them. The CDR3 loop reads CALGVWAFPRWGRNVTAQLFF. Here the CDR3 DNA reads TGTGCTCTTGGGGTTTGGGCCTTCCCCAGATGGGGGAGAAATGTGACAGCACAACTCTTCTTT.

This clone rates as medium-sized. CDR3 sequence: CACDTPFTGGSDADKLIF. CDR3 DNA sequence: TGTGCCTGTGACACCCCTTTTACTGGGGGATCGGACGCCGATAAACTCATCTTT. This rearrangement joins TRDV2 to TRDJ1; 10 bases match TRDD3. Trimming removed 0 bases from V and 3 bases from J; junction bases left unmatched: 12. The CDR3 extends over 18 amino acids. The V gene's germline CDR1 is GEAIGNYY and CDR2 EKD.

The table lists this clone with a few counts. A much larger clone sits a single nucleotide away, making a read error possible. This chain links TRDV2 with TRDJ2; 12 bases match TRDD3. The CDR3 is 14 residues long. Per germline, CDR1 GEAIGNYY and CDR2 EKD. The CDR3 DNA reads TGTGCCTGTGACGTACTGGGGGATACAGCACGACTCTTCTTT. Encoded protein: CACDVLGDTARLFF.

This clone was counted a few times. The J gene is TRDJ1, the V gene TRDV2; maybe TRDD3 (5 bases). CDR3 length: 15 residues. V lost 3 bases to trimming and J lost 4 bases, with 17 bases between them. CDR1 and CDR2 from the germline V gene are GEAIGNYY and EKD. CDR3 amino acids: CACDDLEGSGDKLIF. In DNA, the CDR3 is TGTGCCTGTGACGACCTCGAGGGGAGCGGCGATAAACTCATCTTT.

As to this clone: One end of the junction fails to match germline, which may point to a read error. This rearrangement joins TRDV2 to TRDJ3, with 10 bases identical to TRDD3. The CDR3 contains 20 residues. Germline CDR1 reads GEAIGNYY; CDR2 reads EKD. CDR3 region: CACDTVLGDSSSCDTRQMFF. CDR3 DNA sequence: TGTGCCTGTGACACGGTACTGGGGGATTCAAGCTCCTGTGACACCCGACAGATGTTTTTC.

The rearrangement links TRDV2 to TRDJ1, with TRDD3 matching over 13 bases. TCRdb gives no J gene; it was assigned here by matching the DNA to germline. Germline V gives CDR1 GEAIGNYY, CDR2 EKD. CDR3 length: 19 residues. V gave up 5 bases and J gave up 1 base; unmatched junction bases: 15. The CDR3 here is CACAPLTGGYAGVTDKLIF. DNA for the CDR3: TGTGCCTGTGCCCCCCTTACTGGGGGATACGCGGGGGTCACCGATAAACTCATCTTT.

A few counts support this clone. The chain recombines TRDV2 with TRDJ3; 11 bases align to TRDD3. This CDR3 comprises 21 residues. The V segment lost 3 bases and the J segment 1 base; nucleotides outside the gene matches: 13. Germline CDR1 is GEAIGNYY and CDR2 is EKD. Here the CDR3 DNA reads TGTGCCTGTGACCCCGCGCTGGGGGATACTATGAGATCCTGGGACACCCGACAGATGTTTTTC. Amino acid sequence: CACDPALGDTMRSWDTRQMFF.

J is TRDJ1 and V is TRDV2; 9 bases are a match to TRDD3. Per the germline V gene, CDR1 is GEAIGNYY and CDR2 is EKD. V gave up 0 bases and J gave up 0 bases; unmatched junction bases: 7. The CDR3 runs 17 residues. The DNA of the CDR3 is TGTGCCTGTGACACCTTGCTGGGGGATTTCTACACCGATAAACTCATCTTT. Protein sequence: CACDTLLGDFYTDKLIF.

The V gene is TRDV2, the J gene TRDJ1; 13 bases agree with TRDD3. The CDR3 covers 17 residues. CDR1 is GEAIGNYY, CDR2 EKD, per germline. Unmatched junction bases numbered 12, after V lost 6 bases and J lost 3 bases. CDR3 loop: CACKHILGDTLADKLIF. The DNA of the CDR3 is TGTGCCTGTAAGCATATACTGGGGGATACGCTGGCCGATAAACTCATCTTT.

The J gene is TRDJ3, the V gene TRDV2, with 10 bases that match TRDD3. The germline V gene has CDR1 GEAIGNYY and CDR2 EKD. The CDR3 length is 19 residues. V lost 2 bases to trimming and J lost 2 bases; unmatched junction nucleotides: 8. The CDR3 sequence: CACDSTGGLSPWDTRQMFF. Here the CDR3 DNA reads TGTGCCTGTGACAGTACTGGGGGATTAAGCCCCTGGGACACCCGACAGATGTTTTTC.

A remark on this clone: The same CDR3 arises from other DNA sequences in this sample as well. V is TRDV2 and J is TRDJ1; D is perhaps TRDD3 (6 bases). The CDR3 runs 14 residues. V was trimmed by 1 base and J by 2 bases, leaving 10 bases between them. CDR1 and CDR2 from the germline V gene are GEAIGNYY and EKD. The CDR3 here is CACDTLGVTDKLIF. DNA for the CDR3: TGTGCCTGTGACACTTTGGGGGTTACCGATAAACTCATCTTT.

There are a few counts of this clone. CDR3 region: CACDRVGDGLKLIF. CDR3 nucleotide sequence: TGTGCCTGTGACAGAGTGGGGGATGGGCTTAAACTCATCTTT. This chain connects TRDV2 to TRDJ1; 8 bases fit TRDD3. Germline V CDR1 and CDR2: GEAIGNYY, EKD. Trimming at V came to 2 bases and at J to 7 bases, leaving 8 bases not matched to a gene. This CDR3 is built from 14 residues.

The sample holds a few counts of this clone. J is TRDJ1 and V is TRDV2; TRDD3 matches at 8 bases. Trimming removed 2 bases from V and 0 bases from J; junction bases left unmatched: 16. The CDR3 has 19 amino acids. Per germline, CDR1 GEAIGNYY and CDR2 EKD. The CDR3 nucleotides read TGTGCCTGTGACAATCTACTGGGGGTCCCACCTGAGTACACCGATAAACTCATCTTT. Translated: CACDNLLGVPPEYTDKLIF.

The chain carries TRDV2 and TRDJ3; 12 bases fit TRDD3. The J gene, missing from TCRdb, was assigned here through DNA to germline matching. CDR3 length equals 19 residues. The V gene end was trimmed by 1 base and the J gene end by 1 base; junction bases not matched to a gene: 4. The germline V gene encodes CDR1 GEAIGNYY and CDR2 EKD. The CDR3 DNA reads TGTGCCTGTGACACACTGGGGGATACCGGATCCTGGGACACCCGACAGATGTTTTTC. This translates into CACDTLGDTGSWDTRQMFF.

The chain links TRDV1 to TRDJ1; a possible D gene is TRDD2 (5 bases). CDR3 length equals 17 residues. CDR1 is TSWWSYY, CDR2 QGS, per germline. V was cut by 1 base and J by 0 bases, with 15 bases left in between. The CDR3 DNA reads TGTGCTCTTGGGGAACCAAGCTTCCGGAGGTACACCGATAAACTCATCTTT. As protein: CALGEPSFRRYTDKLIF.

V and J are TRDV2 and TRDJ3; 12 bases match TRDD3. No J gene was available from TCRdb, and it was assigned here by a germline match of the DNA. Trimming took 3 bases from V and 2 from J; bases not matched to a gene: 7. Germline loops: CDR1 GEAIGNYY, CDR2 EKD. This CDR3 comprises 19 residues. CDR3 coding DNA: TGTGCCTGTGACGTTTTACTGGGGGATACCACCTGGGACACCCGACAGATGTTTTTC. It specifies CACDVLLGDTTWDTRQMFF.

This clone was seen a few times. The chain joins TRDV2 to TRDJ1; D possibly corresponds to TRDD3 (6 bases). Germline loops: CDR1 GEAIGNYY, CDR2 EKD. CDR3 length: 13 amino acids. Trimming shortened V by 2 bases and J by 4 bases, and 10 bases separated the two germline ends. The CDR3, as DNA: TGTGCCTGTGACAGACTGGGAGGCGATAAACTCATCTTT. This gives the protein CACDRLGGDKLIF.